This record covers a single TCR beta chain. What antigen it recognizes has not been identified. The input lacks base qualities; no much larger clone sits a single base away. The entry originates in a study of control samples from healthy donors and cancer patients (dated by TCRdb to the early 2020s). The CDR3 starts with the cysteine, ends with the phenylalanine, and has 15 residues. The read is trimmed to its CDR3 DNA, 45 bases read in frame from base 1. According to the germline V gene, CDR1 reads SGHTA and CDR2 reads FQGNSA. V and J lose 4 bases and 0 bases, and a span of 12 bases separates them. Libraries were prepared through the immunoSEQ multiplex PCR assay. The table was pulled from immuneACCESS by TCRdb, which kept in-frame rearrangements only. Such tables lose some clones; where checked, under half of the loss comes from unresolved V genes, and the rest has no known cause. For this sample there are fewer than 80,000 clones; 90% appear just once. Together, the top ten hold under 7% of the sample.

Here the chain combines TRBV7-2 and TRBJ1-1; TRBD1 might be the D gene, on 5 matching bases. This TCR was sampled from a man aged 55 to 70 with colorectal cancer. The material sequenced was PBMCs. The nucleotide sequence is TGTGCCAGCAGCTGGGTTCAGGGTTTGAACACTGAAGCTTTCTTT. The resulting protein is CASSWVQGLNTEAFF.